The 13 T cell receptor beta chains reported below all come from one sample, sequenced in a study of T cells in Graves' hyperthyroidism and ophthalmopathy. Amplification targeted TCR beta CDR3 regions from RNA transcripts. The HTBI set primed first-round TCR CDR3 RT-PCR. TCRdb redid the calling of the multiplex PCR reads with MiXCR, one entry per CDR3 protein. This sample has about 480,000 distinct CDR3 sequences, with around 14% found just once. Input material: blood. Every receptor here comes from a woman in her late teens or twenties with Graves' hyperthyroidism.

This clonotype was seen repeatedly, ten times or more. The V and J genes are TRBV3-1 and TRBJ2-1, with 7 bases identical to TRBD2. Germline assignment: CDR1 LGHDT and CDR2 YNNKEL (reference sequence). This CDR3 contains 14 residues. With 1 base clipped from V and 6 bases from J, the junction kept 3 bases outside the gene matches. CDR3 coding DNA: TGTGCCAGCAGCCAAGTGGGACTAATCAATGAGCAGTTCTTC. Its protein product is CASSQVGLINEQFF.

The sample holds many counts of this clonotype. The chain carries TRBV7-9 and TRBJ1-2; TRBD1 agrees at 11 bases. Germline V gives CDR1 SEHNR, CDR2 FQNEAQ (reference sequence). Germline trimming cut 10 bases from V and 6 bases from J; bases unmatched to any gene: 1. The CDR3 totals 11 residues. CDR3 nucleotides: TGTGCCATGGGACAGGGGGATGGCTACACCTTC. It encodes CAMGQGDGYTF. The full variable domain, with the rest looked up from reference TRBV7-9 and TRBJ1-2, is DTGVSQNPRHKITKRGQNVTFRCDPISEHNRLYWYRQTLGQGPEFLTYFQNEAQLEKSRLLSDRFSAERPKGSFSTLEIQRTEQGDSAMYLCAMGQGDGYTFGSGTRLTVV.

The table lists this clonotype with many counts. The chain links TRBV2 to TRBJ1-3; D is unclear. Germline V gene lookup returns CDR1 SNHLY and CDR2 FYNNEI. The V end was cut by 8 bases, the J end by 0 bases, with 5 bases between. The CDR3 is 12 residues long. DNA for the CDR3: TGTGCCAGCTTTGGCTCTGGAAACACCATATATTTT. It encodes CASFGSGNTIYF.

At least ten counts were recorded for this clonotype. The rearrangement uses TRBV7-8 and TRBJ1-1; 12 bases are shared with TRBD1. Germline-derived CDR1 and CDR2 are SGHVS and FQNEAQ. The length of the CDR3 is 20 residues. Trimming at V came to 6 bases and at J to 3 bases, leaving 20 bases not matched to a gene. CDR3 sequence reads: CASRSDGGGTGGRRDTEAFF. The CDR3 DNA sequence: TGTGCCAGCAGGTCAGACGGCGGCGGGACAGGGGGCCGGCGGGACACTGAAGCTTTCTTT.

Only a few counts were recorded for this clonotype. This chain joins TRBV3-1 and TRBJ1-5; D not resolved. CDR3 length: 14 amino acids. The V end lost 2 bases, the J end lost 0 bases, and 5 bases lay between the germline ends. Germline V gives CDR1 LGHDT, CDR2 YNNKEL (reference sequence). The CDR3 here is CASSQTDSNQPQHF. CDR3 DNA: TGTGCCAGCAGCCAAACGGATAGCAATCAGCCCCAGCATTTT.

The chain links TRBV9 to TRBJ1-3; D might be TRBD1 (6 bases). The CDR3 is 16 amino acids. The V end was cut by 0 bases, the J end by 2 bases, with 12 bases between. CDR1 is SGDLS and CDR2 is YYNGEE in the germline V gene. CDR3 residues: CASSVAKQGPGNTIYF. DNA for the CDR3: TGTGCCAGCAGCGTAGCAAAACAGGGTCCTGGAAACACCATATATTTT.

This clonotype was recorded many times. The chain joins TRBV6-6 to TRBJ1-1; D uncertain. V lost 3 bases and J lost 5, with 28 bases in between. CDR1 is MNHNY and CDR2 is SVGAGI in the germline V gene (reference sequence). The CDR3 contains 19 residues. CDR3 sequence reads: CASSYFGALRVVGRTEAFF. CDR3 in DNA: TGTGCCAGCAGTTATTTTGGTGCCCTTAGGGTGGTAGGTCGTACTGAAGCTTTCTTT.

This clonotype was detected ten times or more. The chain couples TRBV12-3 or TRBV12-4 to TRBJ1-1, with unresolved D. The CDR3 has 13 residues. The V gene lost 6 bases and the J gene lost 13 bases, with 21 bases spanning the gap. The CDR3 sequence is CASSPRGETPGFF. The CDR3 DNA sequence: TGTGCCAGCAGCCCCCGGGGTGAGACCCCTGGTTTCTTT.

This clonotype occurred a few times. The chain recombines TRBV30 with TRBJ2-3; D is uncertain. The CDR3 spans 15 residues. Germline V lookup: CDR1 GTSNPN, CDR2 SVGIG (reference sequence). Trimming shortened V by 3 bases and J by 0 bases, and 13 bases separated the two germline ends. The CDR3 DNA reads TGTGCCTGGAGATCGTTTTACGGGAGCACAGATACGCAGTATTTT. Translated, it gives CAWRSFYGSTDTQYF.

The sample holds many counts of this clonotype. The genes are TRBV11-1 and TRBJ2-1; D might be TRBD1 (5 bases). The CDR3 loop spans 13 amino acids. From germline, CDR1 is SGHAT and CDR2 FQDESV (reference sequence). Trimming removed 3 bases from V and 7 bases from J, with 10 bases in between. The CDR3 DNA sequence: TGTGCCAGCAGCTTTTTAGGGGTGAATGAGCAGTTCTTC. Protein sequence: CASSFLGVNEQFF.

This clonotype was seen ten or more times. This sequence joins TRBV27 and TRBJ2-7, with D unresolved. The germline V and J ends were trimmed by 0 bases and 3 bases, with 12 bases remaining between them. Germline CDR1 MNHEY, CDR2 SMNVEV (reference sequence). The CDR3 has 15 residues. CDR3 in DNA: TGTGCCAGCAGTTTATCGTACACACAACTCTACGAGCAGTACTTC. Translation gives CASSLSYTQLYEQYF.

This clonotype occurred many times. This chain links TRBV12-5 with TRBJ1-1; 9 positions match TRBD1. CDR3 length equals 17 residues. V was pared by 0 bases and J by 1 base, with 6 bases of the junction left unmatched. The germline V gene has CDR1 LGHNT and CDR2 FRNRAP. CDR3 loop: CASGLVGGTGKNTEAFF. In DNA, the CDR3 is TGTGCTAGTGGTTTGGTAGGGGGGACAGGGAAGAACACTGAAGCTTTCTTT.

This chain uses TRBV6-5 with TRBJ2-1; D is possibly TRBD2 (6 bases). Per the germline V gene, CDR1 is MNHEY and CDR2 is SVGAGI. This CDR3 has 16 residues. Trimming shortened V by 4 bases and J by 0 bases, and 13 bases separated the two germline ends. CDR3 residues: CASSWTGVPSYNEQFF. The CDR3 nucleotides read TGTGCCAGCAGTTGGACGGGAGTCCCCTCCTACAATGAGCAGTTCTTC.